This T cell receptor (beta chain) was recovered during a study of blood T cell repertoires in COVID-19. On the study more broadly: Whether acute or convalescent, the COVID-19 samples came from the United States, Italy and Spain. PBMCs, B-cell-depleted T cells, or T cells provided the cDNA or gDNA that made up the material.

The CDR3 spans 13 residues. Germline V gene lookup returns CDR1 PRHDT and CDR2 FYEKMQ (reference sequence). The V segment lost 6 bases and the J segment 0 bases; nucleotides outside the gene matches: 0. Per the original data handling: Estimation of nucleated cell counts relied on the amplification of reference gene primers. Measured with immunoSEQ multiplex PCR; TCRdb has only the in-frame clones, and not every one. The V and J calls and clone size were taken over from that table, and D and trimming were inferred from the DNA. Of about 81,000 clones detected, roughly 91% appear once; the ten largest clones hold about 2%.

The sample was peripheral blood. The receptor was derived from a woman between 45 and 65 years old in a cohort sampled during active COVID-19. This chain connects TRBV13 to TRBJ2-3; TRBD1 agrees at 7 bases. The CDR3 DNA follows: TGTGCCAGCAGGGACAGGAGCACAGATACGCAGTATTTT. This translates into CASRDRSTDTQYF.